This entry lists 17 T cell receptor beta chains sequenced from one sample in a study of glioma-infiltrating T cells. Using RNA template, CDR3s of TCR alpha and beta were amplified with iRepertoire arm-PCR. TCRdb analysed the multiplex PCR reads with MiXCR anew, one entry per CDR3 protein. Here the sample spans 150,000 to 200,000 distinct CDR3 sequences, around 32% being singletons. The sequenced sample was glioma tissue, nonneoplastic brain tissue, or PBMCs (not recorded which). The source of these receptors is a human donor with low-grade glioma or glioblastoma, undergoing nonglioma brain surgery, or in good health (not recorded which).

Note on this clonotype: A much larger clone lies one base from this, so it may be a read error. This sequence joins TRBV4-1 and TRBJ2-1, with 9 bases matching TRBD2. The CDR3 sequence is 15 residues long. J was trimmed by 7 bases and V by 4 bases; bases with no gene match: 8. Germline V gives CDR1 MGHRA, CDR2 YSYEKL. For the CDR3, the DNA is TGCGCCAGCAGCCTCCCTAGCGGGAAGTTAAATGAGCAGTTCTTC. Translated: CASSLPSGKLNEQFF.

Points on this clonotype: A much larger clone lies a single base off, so this may be a read error. The rearrangement links TRBV18 to TRBJ2-1; D gene uncertain. The length of the CDR3 is 15 residues. Germline V gives CDR1 KGHSH, CDR2 LQKENI. V was clipped by 2 bases and J by 4 bases, with 12 bases between them. This CDR3 reads CASSPVASRYNEQFF. The CDR3 DNA follows: TGTGCCAGCTCACCAGTCGCCAGCAGGTACAATGAGCAGTTCTTC.

Comments on this clonotype: One end of the junction varies from germline; a read error may be responsible. The chain links TRBV27 to TRBJ2-5; a possible D gene is TRBD2 (6 bases). The length of the CDR3 is 15 residues. Germline CDR1 reads MNHEY; CDR2 reads SMNVEV (reference sequence). CDR3 in amino acids: CASSSDPRREDTQYF. CDR3 coding DNA: TGTGCCAGCAGCTCTGACCCGCGGCGGGAAGACACCCAGTACTTC.

This clonotype was picked up a small number of times. This rearrangement joins TRBV27 to TRBJ2-7, with 8 bases lining up with TRBD1. The CDR3 extends over 16 amino acids. V gave up 6 bases and J gave up 1 base; unmatched junction bases: 11. Germline lookup yields CDR1 MNHEY and CDR2 SMNVEV (reference sequence). CDR3 amino acids: CASRPGQAKDSYEQYF. The CDR3 DNA is TGTGCCAGCAGACCGGGACAGGCGAAAGATTCCTACGAGCAGTACTTC.

In this sample, this clonotype turned up a few times. The chain recombines TRBV11-3 with TRBJ2-3; 10 nucleotides line up with TRBD1. CDR1 and CDR2 (germline): SGHNT, YENEEA. The J segment lost 6 bases and the V segment lost 0 bases, leaving 6 bases of the junction unmatched. CDR3 length: 16 residues. This CDR3 is CASSLEGGTGVDTQYF. Here the CDR3 DNA reads TGTGCCAGCAGCTTAGAAGGGGGGACAGGGGTCGATACGCAGTATTTT.

This CDR3 is CAWSVGLGTDTQYF. The DNA for the CDR3 is TGTGCCTGGAGTGTAGGTTTGGGCACAGATACGCAGTATTTT. V usage is TRBV30 and J usage is TRBJ2-3; no clear D gene. The CDR3 sequence is 14 residues long. The germline V gene has CDR1 GTSNPN and CDR2 SVGIG (reference sequence). The V and J ends lost 0 bases and 1 base respectively, with 8 bases between them.

In this sample, this clonotype turned up many times. V gene TRBV6-1 combines with J gene TRBJ1-1; 12 nucleotides match TRBD1. V was clipped by 5 bases and J by 5 bases; unmatched bases: 6. The CDR3 loop spans 15 amino acids. The V gene's germline CDR1 is MNHNS and CDR2 SASEGT. This CDR3 reads CASSPGTGGWTEAFF. As DNA, the CDR3 is TGTGCCAGCAGTCCCGGGACAGGGGGCTGGACTGAAGCTTTCTTT.

With regard to this clonotype: One end of the junction does not line up with germline, which may come from a read error. The V gene is TRBV25-1, the J gene TRBJ2-2, with TRBD1 identical over 8 bases. Germline-derived CDR1 and CDR2 are MGHDK and SYGVNS. The CDR3 has 14 amino acids. This CDR3 is CASRDRMNTGEVFF. The CDR3 region has the DNA TGTGCCAGCCGGGACAGGATGAACACCGGGGAGGTGTTTTTT.

This clonotype was seen repeatedly, ten times or more. The chain links TRBV20-1 to TRBJ2-3; D may be TRBD1 (6 bases). The CDR3 length is 13 residues. V lost 8 bases, J lost 1 base, and 13 bases lay in between. Germline values: CDR1 DFQATT, CDR2 SNEGSKA (reference sequence). The CDR3 region has the DNA TGCAGTACAGAGGGGGTGGGCACAGATACGCAGTATTTT. Amino acid sequence: CSTEGVGTDTQYF.

Notes on this clonotype: A much larger clone sits a single nucleotide away, making a read error possible. In this CDR3 the conserved last residue, phenylalanine or tryptophan, is missing, so a read error is likely. The V call is TRBV28, the J call TRBJ2-5; no definite D call. The assigned J gene may be wrong: the sequence end matches TRBJ2-7 better. The CDR3 is 15 amino acids. Germline CDR1 and CDR2: MDHEN and SYDVKM. The DNA for the CDR3 is TGTGCCAGCACCGAAGAAGGTAATTTGGGTTACGAGCAGTACTCC. It yields the protein CASTEEGNLGYEQYS.

This clonotype was detected ten times or more. The chain carries TRBV27 and TRBJ2-7; 7 bases are a match to TRBD1. V lost 4 bases, J lost 0 bases, and 3 bases stayed unmatched. From germline, CDR1 is MNHEY and CDR2 SMNVEV (reference sequence). The CDR3 has 14 residues. CDR3 nucleotide sequence: TGTGCCAGCAGTTGGGGACAGAGCTCCTACGAGCAGTACTTC. Translation: CASSWGQSSYEQYF.

This clonotype was observed many times. V is TRBV27 and J is TRBJ2-1; TRBD2 matches at 10 bases. V lost 5 bases and J lost 1; bases outside the gene matches: 5. This CDR3 spans 16 amino acids. The germline V gene has CDR1 MNHEY and CDR2 SMNVEV (reference sequence). DNA for the CDR3: TGTGCCAGCAGTAGACTAGCGGGCGGTTCCTACAATGAGCAGTTCTTC. Translated, it gives CASSRLAGGSYNEQFF.

To note about this clonotype: A much larger clone differs from this one at a single base, so this may be a read error. The V and J genes are TRBV7-9 and TRBJ2-7, with 11 bases matching TRBD2. CDR1 and CDR2 (germline): SEHNR, FQNEAQ (reference sequence). This CDR3 contains 15 residues. The CDR3 spells CASSPTSGSSYEHYF. DNA of the CDR3: TGTGCCAGCAGCCCAACTAGCGGGAGCTCCTACGAGCATTACTTC. The entire variable domain, with the rest obtained from reference TRBV7-9 and TRBJ2-7, is as follows: DTGVSQNPRHKITKRGQNVTFRCDPISEHNRLYWYRQTLGQGPEFLTYFQNEAQLEKSRLLSDRFSAERPKGSFSTLEIQRTEQGDSAMYLCASSPTSGSSYEHYFGPGTRLTVT.

Concerning this clonotype itself: A read error may account for a junction end that differs from germline. The rearrangement uses TRBV6-2 or TRBV6-3 and TRBJ2-7; D is perhaps TRBD2 (6 bases). This CDR3 region has 16 residues. CDR1 and CDR2 from the germline V gene are MNHEY and SVGEGT. In DNA form, the CDR3 reads TGTGCCAGCCGTTACGCGACCTCTAGCGCGTCCTACGAGCAGTACTTC. This gives the protein CASRYATSSASYEQYF.

A few counts support this clonotype. The chain recombines TRBV9 with TRBJ2-7; no clear D. CDR1 SGDLS and CDR2 YYNGEE come from the germline V gene. V was clipped by 7 bases and J by 5 bases, with 16 bases between them. The CDR3 runs to 13 residues. CDR3 DNA: TGTGCCAGCGCTCGATCAGGTACCCACGAGCAGTACTTC. Its protein is CASARSGTHEQYF.

The genes are TRBV4-2 and TRBJ1-6; 9 bases agree with TRBD1. Looked up from germline, CDR1 is LGHNA and CDR2 is YNFKEQ. After removal of 8 bases from V and 5 bases from J, the junction contained 7 bases not matched to a gene. The CDR3 totals 15 residues. In nucleotides, the CDR3 is TGTGCCAGCCCCCGACAGGGGGGGGATAATTCACCCCTCCACTTT. This codes for CASPRQGGDNSPLHF.

CDR3 nucleotide sequence: TGTGCCAGTAGTAATCAAGGTCTTGAGGCGCAGTATTTT. Amino acid sequence: CASSNQGLEAQYF. V is TRBV19 and J is TRBJ2-3, with D unclear. CDR1 is LNHDA and CDR2 is SQIVND in the germline V gene (reference sequence). The CDR3 extends over 13 amino acids. The V end lost 4 bases, the J end lost 10 bases, and 15 bases lay between the germline ends. The whole variable domain, filled in from reference TRBV19 and TRBJ2-3, reads DGGITQSPKYLFRKEGQNVTLSCEQNLNHDAMYWYRQDPGQGLRLIYYSQIVNDFQKGDIAEGYSVSREKKESFPLTVTSAQKNPTAFYLCASSNQGLEAQYFGPGTRLTVL.